This record covers a single TCR beta chain. The data are from a study of blood T cell repertoires in COVID-19. Overall study: Samples of COVID-19 (acute and convalescent) were obtained from the United States, Italy and Spain.

TCRdb's table, derived via immunoSEQ multiplex PCR, lists solely in-frame clones and lacks some. The table includes 150,000 or so clones, roughly 87% detected once. CDR3 size: 14 residues. The clonotype comes from a woman between 50 and 59 years old with acute or convalescent COVID-19. J is TRBJ1-1 and V is TRBV21-1. TRBV21-1 is deemed a pseudogene. Sequencing input: peripheral blood. The CDR3 DNA sequence: TGTGCCAGTCTGAGGGGGGGCGCCGACACTGAAGCTTTCTTT. Encoded protein: CASLRGGADTEAFF.